The entry below gives a single T cell receptor beta chain sequence along with its context. This clone was detected only once. This receptor's antigen is unknown. It has no much larger one-base neighbor in the sample; base qualities were not kept. The data were taken from a study of shared clonotypes between healthy human individuals (dated by TCRdb to the early 2020s). Some background on the complete study: The cohort included a few men and two women between 18 and 49 years of age. The study deeply sequenced blood TCR repertoires of roughly five healthy adults to estimate repertoire size and the extent of clonotype sharing between individuals. Each donor's leukapheresis produced roughly between about 0.9 and 9.5 billion PBMCs. Different laboratories and diverse techniques were used to prepare libraries and sequence TCR repertoires, to increase sequencing depth and limit assay-specific biases. Overall study outcomes, separate from this receptor: Because the study included a small number of donors, the genetic and exposure-history diversity represented was limited. Only blood was sampled, and tissue TCR repertoires likely differ from those in blood. Pairwise subsampling indicated that sequencing depth was expected to affect the degree of clonotype sharing among donors.

The cysteine opens and the phenylalanine closes a CDR3 of 14 amino acids. The retained sequence is limited to the CDR3, 42 bases, with the frame set at the first base. The germline V gene (reference sequence) yields SGHNT for CDR1 and YYREEE for CDR2. The germline V end is reduced by 9 bases and the J end by 8 bases; junction bases left unmatched: 8. Donors were healthy HIV-negative adults with no recently reported acute infections or vaccinations. Every donor was a Caucasian adult living in Nashville, Tennessee, USA. In the unsorted samples, 70 million to 95 million PBMCs were counted, and genomic DNA was extracted using the QIAamp DNA Blood Mini kit. After blood collection by leukapheresis, PBMCs were isolated using Ficoll-Histopaque density gradient centrifugation and then cryopreserved in the vapor phase of liquid nitrogen. Using the deep immunoSEQ assay, TCR CDR3 regions were amplified from genomic DNA by multiplex PCR. Extracted genomic DNA from each cell subset was distributed evenly across all wells of several immunoSEQ 96-well plates, and each plate was treated as a replicate. Each replicate PCR for unsorted PBMC received around 330 ng genomic DNA, equal to about 30,000 T cell genomes. Ten immunoSEQ deep assay plates were used to sequence the unsorted PBMC genomic DNA. Purified libraries were measured with a Qubit 3.0 fluorometer, size-checked on a Bioanalyzer 2100, and measured again with the KAPA Library Quantification kit. A separate single-read 150-cycle Illumina NextSeq 550 flow cell was used to sequence each immunoSEQ 96-well plate. The original pipeline was this. Because the immunoSEQ output included only junctional sequences and no quality scores, the filtering could not be the same as the filtering used for full-length reads. To assign V/J genes and CDR3, sequences were annotated against IMGT germline references using PyIR, a Python wrapper for IgBLAST v1.9. Any read was removed if the V/J assignment was weak (E-value above 1e-6), the CDR3 was missing, or the read contained stop codons, out-of-frame junctions, or ambiguous translated residues. V3J clonotypes were defined as sequences sharing an identical inferred V gene, J gene, and CDR3 amino acid sequence. Percentage overlap between repertoires was calculated by dividing the number of shared unique clonotypes by the size of the smaller repertoire. Richness of each repertoire was evaluated using RTK rarefaction, the Chao1 estimator, and Recon v2.1 estimates of unobserved clonotypes. The clones in this table, taken by TCRdb from immuneACCESS, are in-frame only. Not every clone is retained; where verified, under half of the shortfall comes from an unresolved V gene, and the cause of the rest is unknown. That table is the source of V, J and clone size, and D and trimming were worked out from the DNA. The sample records approximately 500,000 clones, approximately 81% of which are singletons. 10% to 15% of the sample is in the top ten clones.

The V gene is TRBV5-4 and the J gene is TRBJ2-1; TRBD2 lines up with 13 middle nucleotides. Input material: PBMCs. The sequence was collected from a middle-aged woman in good health. Some clones in this sample may be carry-over from other donors' samples. At the DNA level, the sequence is TGTGCCATTCGTAGTGGACTAGCGGGAGATGAGCAGTTCTTC. The encoded protein is CAIRSGLAGDEQFF.